This entry concerns a single T cell receptor (beta chain). The entry originates in a study of blood T cell repertoires in COVID-19. Study-level information: Sample material is recorded as cDNA or gDNA derived from T cells, B-cell-depleted T cells, or PBMCs.

Clones were read by immunoSEQ multiplex PCR, and TCRdb kept only the in-frame ones, dropping some. The table records about 140,000 clones, about four fifths of them present only once. The length of the CDR3 is 15 residues. V was trimmed by 2 bases and J by 3 bases, leaving 16 bases between them. From germline, CDR1 is SQVTM and CDR2 ANQGSEA. The chain combines TRBV29-1 with TRBJ1-1; a weak D match, TRBD1 (6 bases). The sample was peripheral blood. The sequence was obtained from a man in his 70s who had recovered from COVID-19. The CDR3 region is CSVERWGGRDTEAFF. Here the CDR3 DNA reads TGCAGCGTTGAAAGGTGGGGGGGCAGGGACACTGAAGCTTTCTTT.